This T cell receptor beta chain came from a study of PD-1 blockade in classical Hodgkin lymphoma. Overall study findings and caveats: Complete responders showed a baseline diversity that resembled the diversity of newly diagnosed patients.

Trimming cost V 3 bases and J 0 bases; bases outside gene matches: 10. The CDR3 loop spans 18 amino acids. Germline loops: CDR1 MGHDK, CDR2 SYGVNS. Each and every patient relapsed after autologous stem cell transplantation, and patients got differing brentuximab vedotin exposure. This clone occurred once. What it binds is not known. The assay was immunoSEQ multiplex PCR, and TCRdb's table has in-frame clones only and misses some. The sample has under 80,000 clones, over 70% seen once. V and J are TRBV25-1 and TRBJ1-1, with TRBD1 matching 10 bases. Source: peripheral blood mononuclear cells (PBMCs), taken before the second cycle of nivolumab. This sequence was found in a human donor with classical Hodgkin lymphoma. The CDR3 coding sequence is TGTGCCAGCAGTGATACGACCGGGACAGGGGTATTGAACACTGAAGCTTTCTTT. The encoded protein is CASSDTTGTGVLNTEAFF.